One and the same sample provided the 4 T cell receptor beta chains below, sequenced in a study of control samples from healthy donors and cancer patients. Here immunoSEQ multiplex PCR was the method, and the copy in TCRdb shows in-frame clones only, minus some. The sample consists of roughly 100,000 clones, about 90% of them appearing once. The sequenced sample consisted of blood. These receptors were collected from a woman between 18 and 29 years old in good health.

This chain links TRBV5-6 with TRBJ2-5; 8 bases are shared with TRBD1. CDR3 length equals 14 residues. Germline assignment: CDR1 SGHDT and CDR2 YYEEEE. The V segment lost 4 bases and the J segment 3 bases; nucleotides outside the gene matches: 5. CDR3 nucleotides: TGTGCCAGCAGCCCGGAGACAGGGGAAGAGACCCAGTACTTC. It encodes CASSPETGEETQYF.

This clone was picked up a small number of times. V usage is TRBV19 and J usage is TRBJ1-5; 7 bases fit TRBD1. The CDR3 totals 17 residues. The germline gives CDR1 LNHDA, CDR2 SQIVND (reference sequence). V was pared by 0 bases and J by 0 bases, with 5 bases of the junction left unmatched. The CDR3 region is CASSIEGTDYSNQPQHF. The CDR3 DNA is TGTGCCAGTAGTATAGAAGGGACAGACTATAGCAATCAGCCCCAGCATTTT.

The CDR3 protein is CASTPGSSLNEQFF. CDR3 nucleotide sequence: TGTGCCAGCACCCCAGGGAGCAGCCTCAATGAGCAGTTCTTC. J is TRBJ2-1 and V is TRBV6-4, with D possibly being TRBD1 or TRBD2 (5 bases each). V was shortened by 7 bases and J by 6 bases, with 16 bases between the two germline ends. Germline V lookup: CDR1 MRHNA, CDR2 SNTAGT. The CDR3 has 14 residues.

This chain joins TRBV9 and TRBJ2-7, with 10 nucleotides matching TRBD1. Per the germline V gene, CDR1 is SGDLS and CDR2 is YYNGEE. The CDR3 runs to 14 residues. V was clipped by 4 bases and J by 5 bases; unmatched bases: 6. The CDR3 sequence is CASSTPTGGNEQYF. The CDR3 DNA reads TGTGCCAGCAGCACGCCGACAGGGGGCAACGAGCAGTACTTC.